The clone carrying this TCR beta chain appeared a few times. Its antigen is undetermined. The entry originates in a study of OX40 agonist ivuxolimab in advanced cancers. Turning to the study itself: Prior therapy, whether anti-PD-1, anti-PD-L1 or anti-CTLA-4, was allowed, and approximately 37% had some.

Whole-study findings and limits: Averaged across samples, CD8+ T cells carried more expanded clones than CD4+ did. CD4+ and CD8+ T cells in blood underwent clonal expansion by week 6 at 0.1 to 3.0 mg/kg.

Deletions cut 9 bases from V and 5 bases from J, with 19 bases between. The length of the CDR3 is 14 residues. In germline, CDR1 is MNHNY, CDR2 SVGAGI (reference sequence). Prior autoimmune disease or systemic immunosuppression barred patients. Some clones are missing from TCRdb's copy, which holds only in-frame ones; the method was immunoSEQ multiplex PCR. The sample lists approximately 39,000 clones, about 81% occurring once. The sequence came from an adult with an advanced solid tumor such as melanoma, head and neck, liver or kidney cancer. This rearrangement joins TRBV6-6 to TRBJ1-2, with D tentatively TRBD1 (5 bases). The material sequenced was CD4+ or CD8+ T cells sorted from blood, taken in a trial of the OX40 agonist ivuxolimab. CDR3 bases: TGTGCCAGTACCACCGTAAGGGGAGGGTATGGCTACACCTTC. It specifies CASTTVRGGYGYTF.